Listed here are 30 T cell receptor beta chains from one sample, sequenced in a study of blood T cell repertoires in COVID-19. Assay used: immunoSEQ multiplex PCR; TCRdb lists only in-frame clones, some missing. The sample lists about 200,000 clones; approximately 82% were seen once. Sample: peripheral blood. The receptors shown here come from a human donor in a cohort sampled during active COVID-19.

CDR3 DNA sequence: TGCGCCAGCAGCTTGGCTCCGGGAGGGCCCTACAATGAGCAGTTCTTC. Protein product: CASSLAPGGPYNEQFF. This sequence joins TRBV5-1 and TRBJ2-1; 8 nucleotides line up with TRBD2. Germline V gene sequence: CDR1 SGHRS, CDR2 YFSETQ. CDR3 length equals 16 residues. With V trimmed by 0 bases and J by 2 bases, 4 bases remained unmatched.

This chain links TRBV6-5 with TRBJ2-5; 9 bases match TRBD1. V shed 5 bases, J shed 1 base, and the junction held 5 bases outside the gene matches. This CDR3 has 15 amino acids. Germline CDR1 and CDR2: MNHEY and SVGAGI. CDR3 in DNA: TGTGCCAGCAGTCACCAGGACAGGGGCCAAGAGACCCAGTACTTC. Its protein product is CASSHQDRGQETQYF.

The CDR3 DNA sequence: TGTGCCAGCAGTAGCTTCGAAGCGGGCTCCTACGAGCAGTACTTC. Its translation is CASSSFEAGSYEQYF. The chain recombines TRBV27 with TRBJ2-7; D might be TRBD2 (6 bases). Trimming removed 5 bases from V and 0 bases from J, with 14 bases in between. CDR3 size: 15 residues. Germline values: CDR1 MNHEY, CDR2 SMNVEV (reference sequence).

The count of this clone is one. Different DNA sequences within this sample yield the same CDR3. The J gene is TRBJ2-3, the V gene TRBV7-9; maybe TRBD1 (5 bases). Trimming took 0 bases from V and 1 from J, leaving 5 bases between them. The germline CDR1 and CDR2 sequences are SEHNR and FQNEAQ (reference sequence). This CDR3 comprises 14 residues. Written as DNA, the CDR3 is TGTGCCAGCAGCTTAGCAGGGGGCACAGATACGCAGTATTTT. Translating gives CASSLAGGTDTQYF.

The rearrangement links TRBV11-2 to TRBJ2-7; possibly TRBD2 for D (6 bases). The CDR3 is made up of 14 amino acids. Trimming cost V 5 bases and J 6 bases, with 17 bases left between them. CDR1 is SGHAT, CDR2 FQNNGV, per germline. CDR3 region: CASSATRRESEQYF. For the CDR3, the DNA is TGTGCCAGCAGCGCCACGCGGCGGGAAAGCGAGCAGTACTTC.

Regarding this clone: Other DNA variants within this sample encode the same CDR3. CDR3 loop: CASSQFSGSSYEQYF. In nucleotides, the CDR3 is TGTGCCAGCAGCCAATTTAGCGGGAGTTCGTACGAGCAGTACTTC. The chain links TRBV3-1 (or the pseudogene TRBV3-2) to TRBJ2-7, with 9 bases that match TRBD2. The V gene end was trimmed by 2 bases and the J gene end by 4 bases; junction bases not matched to a gene: 6. The CDR3 is 15 amino acids. CDR1 and CDR2 (germline): LGHDT, YNNKEL (reference sequence).

V gene TRBV27 combines with J gene TRBJ1-2; 9 nucleotides match TRBD1. Germline lookup yields CDR1 MNHEY and CDR2 SMNVEV (reference sequence). The V segment lost 8 bases and the J segment 7 bases; nucleotides outside the gene matches: 11. The CDR3 consists of 14 residues. The CDR3 sequence is CASQAAQGAGGYTF. For the CDR3, the DNA is TGTGCCAGCCAAGCGGCACAGGGGGCGGGTGGCTACACCTTC.

The chain recombines TRBV10-1 with TRBJ2-1; TRBD2 aligns across 13 bases. CDR1 is WNHNN, CDR2 SYGVQD, per germline (reference sequence). J lost 5 bases, V lost 1 base, and 2 bases had no gene match. CDR3 length: 16 residues. The CDR3 sequence: CASSELGLAGNNEQFF. The CDR3 nucleotides are TGCGCCAGCAGTGAGTTGGGACTAGCGGGAAACAATGAGCAGTTCTTC.

The CDR3 loop reads CASSIRQGPETQYF. CDR3 nucleotides: TGTGCCAGCTCAATACGGCAGGGGCCAGAGACCCAGTACTTC. The chain combines TRBV18 with TRBJ2-5; D is perhaps TRBD1 (6 bases). The CDR3 runs to 14 residues. CDR1 is KGHSH, CDR2 LQKENI, per germline. V was cut by 5 bases and J by 4 bases, with 14 bases left in between.

The V gene is TRBV19, the J gene TRBJ1-2; 8 bases are shared with TRBD1. Germline V gene data show CDR1 as LNHDA and CDR2 as SQIVND (reference sequence). The trim removed 7 bases at V and 2 bases at J, leaving 6 bases unmatched. The CDR3 runs to 14 residues. CDR3 nucleotide sequence: TGTGCCAGTAAGAGGGACAGGAGGAACTATGGCTACACCTTC. Its translation is CASKRDRRNYGYTF.

V is TRBV7-2 and J is TRBJ2-7; perhaps TRBD1 as D (6 bases). Germline assignment: CDR1 SGHTA and CDR2 FQGNSA. The CDR3 contains 14 residues. V lost 6 bases, J lost 0 bases, and 12 bases lay in between. This chain's CDR3 is CASRDRGSSYEQYF. The DNA of the CDR3 is TGTGCCAGCAGGGACAGAGGGTCCTCCTACGAGCAGTACTTC.

This rearrangement joins TRBV3-1 (or the pseudogene TRBV3-2) to TRBJ1-1, with no clear D. CDR3 length: 11 amino acids. Germline V lookup: CDR1 LGHDT, CDR2 YNNKEL (reference sequence). V lost 3 bases and J 7 bases, leaving 6 bases between the germline ends. The CDR3 nucleotides are TGTGCCAGCAGCCAGGGCAGTGAAGCTTTCTTT. Encoded protein: CASSQGSEAFF.

On this clone itself: The same CDR3 also results from other DNA sequences found in this sample. The gene calls are TRBV5-8 and TRBJ2-1, with D maybe TRBD1 (6 bases). From germline, CDR1 is SGHTS and CDR2 YDEGEE. The CDR3 loop spans 16 amino acids. Trimming took off 6 bases at V and 0 bases at J, with 16 bases between the two ends. For the CDR3, the DNA is TGTGCCAGCACCCCGAGGGGGTTACGCTCCTACAATGAGCAGTTCTTC. This translates into CASTPRGLRSYNEQFF.

The V and J genes are TRBV21-1 and TRBJ2-7; the DNA was not compared with TRBD2, the D call given in the table. TRBV21-1 is noted as a pseudogene. This CDR3 contains 16 residues. In DNA, the CDR3 is TGTGCCAGCAGCAAAGGACGGCCGGGAGGGCCTTACGAGCAGTACTTC. Protein sequence: CASSKGRPGGPYEQYF.

This clone appeared a few times. The chain is built from TRBV2 and TRBJ1-1; 11 nucleotides line up with TRBD1. The ends lost 10 bases at V and 9 bases at J; junction bases unmatched: 16. Germline loops: CDR1 SNHLY, CDR2 FYNNEI. CDR3 length equals 15 residues. The CDR3 reads CATSRDRGSPEKAFF. CDR3 nucleotides: TGTGCCACTTCCCGGGACAGGGGGTCTCCCGAGAAAGCTTTCTTT.

The chain carries TRBV7-9 and TRBJ2-4; 7 bases match TRBD1. This CDR3 region has 15 residues. J lost 0 bases, V lost 4 bases, and 3 bases had no gene match. Per germline, CDR1 SEHNR and CDR2 FQNEAQ (reference sequence). The chain's CDR3 is CASSSDRLAKNIQYF. CDR3 in DNA: TGTGCCAGCAGCTCGGACAGGTTAGCCAAAAACATTCAGTACTTC.

V usage is TRBV3-1 (or the pseudogene TRBV3-2) and J usage is TRBJ2-6; TRBD1 matches 7 bases. Trimming cost V 5 bases and J 0 bases; bases outside gene matches: 7. Per the germline V gene, CDR1 is LGHDT and CDR2 is YNNKEL (reference sequence). CDR3 size: 17 residues. CDR3 protein: CASSALWDSSGANVLTF. In DNA form, the CDR3 reads TGTGCCAGCAGCGCCCTGTGGGACAGCTCTGGGGCCAACGTCCTGACTTTC.

The V and J genes are TRBV6-5 and TRBJ2-3; 8 bases fit TRBD1. CDR3 length equals 15 residues. Germline CDR1 and CDR2: MNHEY and SVGAGI. V was pared by 6 bases and J by 6 bases, with 11 bases of the junction left unmatched. CDR3 sequence reads: CASRGETGAVDTQYF. The DNA of the CDR3 is TGTGCCAGCAGGGGGGAGACAGGGGCAGTCGATACGCAGTATTTT.

In its sample, this clone was seen a few times. The chain carries TRBV3-1 (or the pseudogene TRBV3-2) and TRBJ2-7; 16 bases match TRBD2. Germline CDR1 LGHDT, CDR2 YNNKEL (reference sequence). This CDR3 has 15 residues. The ends lost 4 bases at V and 7 bases at J; junction bases unmatched: 4. For the CDR3, the DNA is TGTGCCAGCAGCCTGGGACTAGCGGGAGGGCTGGAGCAGTACTTC. The encoded protein is CASSLGLAGGLEQYF.

This clone was seen a handful of times. The chain employs TRBV2 and TRBJ2-7; possibly TRBD2 for D (6 bases). This CDR3 has 15 residues. V lost 2 bases and J 0 bases, leaving 11 bases between the germline ends. CDR1 and CDR2 from the germline V gene are SNHLY and FYNNEI. This CDR3 reads CASSERGTDSYEQYF. CDR3 bases: TGTGCCAGCAGTGAACGGGGGACGGACTCCTACGAGCAGTACTTC.

This clone appeared many times. The V call is TRBV30, the J call TRBJ2-7; D perhaps matches TRBD2 (6 bases). Trimming cost V 0 bases and J 5 bases, with 14 bases left between them. The CDR3 is made up of 14 amino acids. Germline V gene sequence: CDR1 GTSNPN, CDR2 SVGIG (reference sequence). The CDR3, as DNA: TGTGCCTGGAGTGTAGGGCTAGCGATCGACGAGCAGTACTTC. Translated, it gives CAWSVGLAIDEQYF.

V usage is TRBV5-6 and J usage is TRBJ2-7, with TRBD1 as a possible D gene (6 bases). The germline V gene has CDR1 SGHDT and CDR2 YYEEEE. V lost 2 bases, J lost 6 bases, and 12 bases lay in between. This CDR3 spans 13 amino acids. The CDR3 DNA reads as TGTGCCAGCAGCTTTCAGGGGTGGTCCGAGCAGTACTTC. It encodes CASSFQGWSEQYF.

V gene TRBV2 combines with J gene TRBJ2-2, with 7 bases matching TRBD2. The CDR3 is 18 amino acids. V shed 7 bases and J 5 bases; nucleotides not matched to a gene: 19. The germline V gene has CDR1 SNHLY and CDR2 FYNNEI. CDR3 DNA: TGTGCCAGCACAGTGAATATGGGAGGGCCCTCGGGTACCGGGGAGCTGTTTTTT. This sequence encodes CASTVNMGGPSGTGELFF.

The rearrangement uses TRBV5-6 and TRBJ2-5; TRBD2 matches 12 bases. V lost 5 bases and J lost 5; bases outside the gene matches: 16. Germline-derived CDR1 and CDR2 are SGHDT and YYEEEE. The CDR3 spans 18 residues. The CDR3 region has the DNA TGTGCCAGCAGTGGACAACTGACTAGCGGGAGTTCTAAGGAGACCCAGTACTTC. Translating it yields CASSGQLTSGSSKETQYF.

This chain connects TRBV28 to TRBJ2-2; the match to TRBD2 covers 10 bases. The CDR3 has 19 residues. The V gene end was trimmed by 5 bases and the J gene end by 2 bases; junction bases not matched to a gene: 14. Per germline, CDR1 MDHEN and CDR2 SYDVKM. CDR3 loop: CASSTDGTSVWKNTGELFF. In DNA form, the CDR3 reads TGTGCCAGCAGTACCGACGGGACTAGCGTTTGGAAAAACACCGGGGAGCTGTTTTTT.

The chain has TRBV16 and TRBJ1-2; tentatively, D is TRBD1 (6 bases). The germline gives CDR1 KGHSY, CDR2 FQNENV. The CDR3 contains 14 residues. Between the trimmed V and J ends, which lost 0 bases and 5 bases, there was a span of 10 bases. Here the CDR3 DNA reads TGTGCCAGCAGCCAATCAAGGACAGATTATGGCTACACCTTC. Translating it yields CASSQSRTDYGYTF.

The chain has TRBV6-2 or TRBV6-3 and TRBJ2-7; D is possibly TRBD1 (5 bases). From germline, CDR1 is MNHEY and CDR2 SVGEGT. V was trimmed by 3 bases and J by 0 bases, leaving 9 bases between them. The CDR3 loop spans 14 amino acids. The DNA of the CDR3 is TGTGCCAGCAGTTATCCAGGGTCCTCCTACGAGCAGTACTTC. Protein: CASSYPGSSYEQYF.

The V gene is TRBV11-2, the J gene TRBJ2-1; maybe TRBD2 (6 bases). CDR1 is SGHAT, CDR2 FQNNGV, per germline. This CDR3 region has 16 residues. V shed 1 base and J shed 2 bases, with 12 bases lying between them. The CDR3 DNA reads TGTGCCAGCAGCTTAGGGGCGGGGATAGCCTACAATGAGCAGTTCTTC. This gives the protein CASSLGAGIAYNEQFF.

The chain couples TRBV4-2 to TRBJ2-7; tentatively, D is TRBD1 (6 bases). The germline V and J ends were trimmed by 1 base and 0 bases, with 10 bases remaining between them. The CDR3 is 15 amino acids. Germline V gene data show CDR1 as LGHNA and CDR2 as YNFKEQ. CDR3 DNA: TGTGCCAGCAGCCAAGGTCCCAGGGGCTCCTACGAGCAGTACTTC. It specifies CASSQGPRGSYEQYF.

The CDR3 protein is CASSFELAGIEQYF. CDR3 nucleotides: TGTGCCAGCAGTTTCGAACTAGCGGGAATCGAGCAGTACTTC. The chain couples TRBV28 to TRBJ2-7; 10 positions match TRBD2. Germline V lookup: CDR1 MDHEN, CDR2 SYDVKM. This CDR3 has 14 amino acids. Trimming cost V 3 bases and J 6 bases; bases outside gene matches: 5.